This section outlines one T cell receptor (beta chain) sequence together with its context. Investigators isolated RNA and reverse transcribed it into cDNA to act as the sequencing template. Method: immunoSEQ multiplex PCR; TCRdb's copy keeps in-frame clones and lacks some. Found here are hundreds of thousands of clones, 50% to 65% of them singletons; the top ten hold approximately 0.45%. CDR1 and CDR2 from the germline V gene are LNHDA and SQIVND (reference sequence). The V end was cut by 3 bases, the J end by 0 bases, with 5 bases between. CDR3 size: 14 residues. It was from PBMCs that CD4+ and CD8+ T cells were sorted. This sample is drawn from a study of CD8+ T cells in alopecia areata. Looking at the study overall: Treated patients were dosed with oral tofacitinib, taking 5 to 10 mg twice daily. Tofacitinib was given for 6 to 18 months, then stopped for 6 months.

Sequenced material: CD4+ T cells sorted from blood, taken at week 0. The chain combines TRBV19 with TRBJ2-2; no definite D call. The TCR sequence derives from a human donor with alopecia areata. The CDR3 sequence is CASSIGANTGELFF. The CDR3 coding sequence is TGTGCCAGTAGTATTGGGGCGAACACCGGGGAGCTGTTTTTT.